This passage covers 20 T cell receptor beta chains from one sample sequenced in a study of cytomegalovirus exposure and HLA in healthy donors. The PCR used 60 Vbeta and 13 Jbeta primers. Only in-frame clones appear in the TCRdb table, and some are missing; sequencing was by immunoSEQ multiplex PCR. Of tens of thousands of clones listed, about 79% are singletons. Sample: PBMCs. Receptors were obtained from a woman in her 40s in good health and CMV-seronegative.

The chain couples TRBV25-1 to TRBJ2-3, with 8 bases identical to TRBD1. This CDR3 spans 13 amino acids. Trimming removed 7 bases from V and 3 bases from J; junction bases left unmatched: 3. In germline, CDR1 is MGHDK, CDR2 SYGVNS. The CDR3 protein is CASMDRATDTQYF. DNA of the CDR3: TGTGCCAGCATGGACAGGGCTACAGATACGCAGTATTTT.

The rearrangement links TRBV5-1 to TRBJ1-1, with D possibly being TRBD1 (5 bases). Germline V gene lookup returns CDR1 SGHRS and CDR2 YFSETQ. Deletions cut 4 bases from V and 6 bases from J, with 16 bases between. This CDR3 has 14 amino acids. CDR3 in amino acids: CASSAIRGFSEAFF. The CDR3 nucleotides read TGCGCCAGCAGCGCGATACGGGGGTTCTCTGAAGCTTTCTTT.

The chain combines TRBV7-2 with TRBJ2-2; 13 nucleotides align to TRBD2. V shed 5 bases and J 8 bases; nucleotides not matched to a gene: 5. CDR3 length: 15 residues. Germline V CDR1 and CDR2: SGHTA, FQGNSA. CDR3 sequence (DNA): TGTGCCAGCAGCCCCCGGACTAGCGGGAGTGGGGAGCTGTTTTTT. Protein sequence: CASSPRTSGSGELFF.

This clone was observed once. The CDR3 DNA reads TGTGCCAGCAGCTCCCCCCGGGACAGGAATAACAATGAGCAGTTCTTC. Amino acid sequence: CASSSPRDRNNNEQFF. V is TRBV7-6 and J is TRBJ2-1; 8 nucleotides match TRBD1. The V segment lost 4 bases and the J segment 5 bases; nucleotides outside the gene matches: 10. From germline, CDR1 is SGHVS and CDR2 FNYEAQ. The CDR3 contains 16 residues.

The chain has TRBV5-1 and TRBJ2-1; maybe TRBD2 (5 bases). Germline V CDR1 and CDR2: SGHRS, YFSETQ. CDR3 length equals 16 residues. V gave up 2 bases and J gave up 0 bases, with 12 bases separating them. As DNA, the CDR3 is TGCGCCAGCAGCTTAGGCGGACTCCCCTCCTACAATGAGCAGTTCTTC. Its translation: CASSLGGLPSYNEQFF. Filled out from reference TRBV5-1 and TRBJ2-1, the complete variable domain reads KAGVTQTPRYLIKTRGQQVTLSCSPISGHRSVSWYQQTPGQGLQFLFEYFSETQRNKGNFPGRFSGRQFSNSRSEMNVSTLELGDSALYLCASSLGGLPSYNEQFFGPGTRLTVL.

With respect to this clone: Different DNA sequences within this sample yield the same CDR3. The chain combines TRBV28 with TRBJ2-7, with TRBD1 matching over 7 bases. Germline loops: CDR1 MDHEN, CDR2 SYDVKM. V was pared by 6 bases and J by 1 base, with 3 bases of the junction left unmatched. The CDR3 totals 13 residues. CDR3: CASRKQGSYEQYF. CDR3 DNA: TGTGCCAGCAGGAAACAGGGGTCCTACGAGCAGTACTTC.

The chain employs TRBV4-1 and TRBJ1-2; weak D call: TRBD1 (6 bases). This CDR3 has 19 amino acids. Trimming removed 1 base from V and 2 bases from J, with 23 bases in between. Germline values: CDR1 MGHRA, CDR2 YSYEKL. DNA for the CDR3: TGCGCCAGCAGCCAAGCCGGGCCCCCCCGGGACACCCACAACTATGGCTACACCTTC. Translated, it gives CASSQAGPPRDTHNYGYTF.

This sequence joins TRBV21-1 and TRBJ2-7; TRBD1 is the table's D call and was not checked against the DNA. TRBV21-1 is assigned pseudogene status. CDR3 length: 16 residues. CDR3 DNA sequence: TGTGCCAGCAGCTTACCGGGACAGAAGTCAACCTACGAGCAGTACTTC. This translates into CASSLPGQKSTYEQYF.

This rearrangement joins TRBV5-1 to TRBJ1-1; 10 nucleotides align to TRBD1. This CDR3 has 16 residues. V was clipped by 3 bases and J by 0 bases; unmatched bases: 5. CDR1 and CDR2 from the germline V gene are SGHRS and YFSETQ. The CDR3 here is CASSWRGQGMNTEAFF. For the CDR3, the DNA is TGCGCCAGCAGCTGGAGGGGACAGGGGATGAACACTGAAGCTTTCTTT. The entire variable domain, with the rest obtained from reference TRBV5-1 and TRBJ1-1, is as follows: KAGVTQTPRYLIKTRGQQVTLSCSPISGHRSVSWYQQTPGQGLQFLFEYFSETQRNKGNFPGRFSGRQFSNSRSEMNVSTLELGDSALYLCASSWRGQGMNTEAFFGQGTRLTVV.

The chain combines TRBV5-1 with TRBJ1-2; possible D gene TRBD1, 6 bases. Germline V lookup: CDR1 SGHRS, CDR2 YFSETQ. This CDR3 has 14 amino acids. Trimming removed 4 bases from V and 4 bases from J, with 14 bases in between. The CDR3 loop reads CASSPDRQAYGYTF. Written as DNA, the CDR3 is TGCGCCAGCAGCCCCGATAGACAGGCCTATGGCTACACCTTC.

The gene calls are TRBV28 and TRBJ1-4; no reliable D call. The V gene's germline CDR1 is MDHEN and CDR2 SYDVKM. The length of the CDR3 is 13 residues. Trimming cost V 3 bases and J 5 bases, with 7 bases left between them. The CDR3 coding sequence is TGTGCCAGCAGTTTTTCCGAGAATGAAAAACTGTTTTTT. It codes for CASSFSENEKLFF.

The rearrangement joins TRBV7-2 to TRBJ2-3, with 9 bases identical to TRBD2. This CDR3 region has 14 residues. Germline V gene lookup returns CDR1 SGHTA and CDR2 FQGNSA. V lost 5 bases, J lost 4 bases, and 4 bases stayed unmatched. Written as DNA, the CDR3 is TGTGCCAGCAGCCCGGGACTAGCATCAGATACGCAGTATTTT. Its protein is CASSPGLASDTQYF.

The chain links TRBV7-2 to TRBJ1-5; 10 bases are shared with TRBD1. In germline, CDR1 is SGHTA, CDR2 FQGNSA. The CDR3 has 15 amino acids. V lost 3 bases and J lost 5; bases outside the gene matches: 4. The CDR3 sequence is CASSFGQGVYQPQHF. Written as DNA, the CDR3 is TGTGCCAGCAGCTTCGGACAGGGGGTGTATCAGCCCCAGCATTTT.

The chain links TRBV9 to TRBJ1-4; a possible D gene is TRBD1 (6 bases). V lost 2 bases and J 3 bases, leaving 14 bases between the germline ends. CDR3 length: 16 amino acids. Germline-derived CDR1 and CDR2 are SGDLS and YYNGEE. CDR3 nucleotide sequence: TGTGCCAGCAGCGTTGGCAGGGGAGTCCCTAATGAAAAACTGTTTTTT. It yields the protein CASSVGRGVPNEKLFF.

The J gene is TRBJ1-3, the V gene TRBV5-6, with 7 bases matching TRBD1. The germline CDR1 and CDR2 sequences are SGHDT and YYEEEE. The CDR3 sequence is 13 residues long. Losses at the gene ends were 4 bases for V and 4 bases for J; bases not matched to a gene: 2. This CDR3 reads CASSDREGNTIYF. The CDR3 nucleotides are TGTGCCAGCAGCGACAGGGAAGGAAACACCATATATTTT.

Here the CDR3 reads CASSYSASGTSYEQYF. Here the CDR3 DNA reads TGTGCCAGCAGTTACTCGGCTAGCGGGACCTCCTACGAGCAGTACTTC. This chain uses TRBV6-6 with TRBJ2-7; 9 bases map to TRBD2. The V and J ends lost 0 bases and 0 bases, in that order; junction bases with no gene match: 3. The V gene's germline CDR1 is MNHNY and CDR2 SVGAGI (reference sequence). The CDR3 loop spans 16 amino acids.

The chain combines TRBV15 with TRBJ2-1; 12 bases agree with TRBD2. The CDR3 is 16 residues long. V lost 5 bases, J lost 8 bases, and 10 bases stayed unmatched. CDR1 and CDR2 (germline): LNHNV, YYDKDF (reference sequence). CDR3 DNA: TGTGCCACCAGCGCTATGACTAGCGGGAGTTTTTATGAGCAGTTCTTC. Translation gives CATSAMTSGSFYEQFF.

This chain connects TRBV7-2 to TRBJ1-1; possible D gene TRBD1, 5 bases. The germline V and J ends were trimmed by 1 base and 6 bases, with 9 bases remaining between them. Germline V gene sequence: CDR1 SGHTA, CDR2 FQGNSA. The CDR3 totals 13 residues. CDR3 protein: CASSLGRGPEAFF. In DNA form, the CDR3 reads TGTGCCAGCAGCTTAGGGCGGGGACCTGAAGCTTTCTTT.

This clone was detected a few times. CDR3 sequence reads: CASSLGTSGGASDTQYF. The CDR3 DNA reads TGTGCCAGCAGCTTGGGGACTAGCGGGGGGGCCTCAGATACGCAGTATTTT. The chain carries TRBV5-4 and TRBJ2-3; 15 bases align to TRBD2. From germline, CDR1 is SGHNT and CDR2 YYREEE (reference sequence). Losses at the gene ends were 0 bases for V and 4 bases for J; bases not matched to a gene: 3. This CDR3 is built from 17 residues.

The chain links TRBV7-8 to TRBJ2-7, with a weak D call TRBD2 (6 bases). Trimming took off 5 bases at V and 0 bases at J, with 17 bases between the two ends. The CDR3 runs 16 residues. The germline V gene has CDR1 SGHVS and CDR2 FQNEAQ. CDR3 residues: CASSQMLRGYSYEQYF. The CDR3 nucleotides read TGTGCCAGCAGCCAGATGCTACGGGGGTACTCCTACGAGCAGTACTTC.